This record looks at one TCR beta chain sequence and its context. Its antigen is as yet unknown. This sample stems from a study of CD8+ T cells in alopecia areata. Study findings and constraints: Scalp and blood samples kept many expanded lesional clones throughout tofacitinib.

The germline V gene encodes CDR1 SGHVS and CDR2 FNYEAQ. The germline V and J ends were trimmed by 5 bases and 4 bases, with 9 bases remaining between them. This CDR3 region has 13 residues. The treatment is: oral pan-JAK inhibitor, 5-10 mg twice daily. Patients with alopecia areata provided lesional scalp punch biopsies as well as peripheral blood. Extracted from the samples, RNA was reverse transcribed into cDNA to serve as the sequencing template. Assay used: immunoSEQ multiplex PCR; TCRdb lists only in-frame clones, some missing. The repertoire holds about 210,000 clones, with approximately 47% as singletons.

The sequence derives from a human donor with alopecia areata. The genes are TRBV7-6 and TRBJ2-4; D is undetermined. The sample consisted of CD4+ T cells sorted from blood, taken at approximately week 36, from a patient treated with tofacitinib. The CDR3 here is CASSHDTKNIQYF. CDR3 DNA sequence: TGTGCCAGCAGCCATGATACTAAAAACATTCAGTACTTC.